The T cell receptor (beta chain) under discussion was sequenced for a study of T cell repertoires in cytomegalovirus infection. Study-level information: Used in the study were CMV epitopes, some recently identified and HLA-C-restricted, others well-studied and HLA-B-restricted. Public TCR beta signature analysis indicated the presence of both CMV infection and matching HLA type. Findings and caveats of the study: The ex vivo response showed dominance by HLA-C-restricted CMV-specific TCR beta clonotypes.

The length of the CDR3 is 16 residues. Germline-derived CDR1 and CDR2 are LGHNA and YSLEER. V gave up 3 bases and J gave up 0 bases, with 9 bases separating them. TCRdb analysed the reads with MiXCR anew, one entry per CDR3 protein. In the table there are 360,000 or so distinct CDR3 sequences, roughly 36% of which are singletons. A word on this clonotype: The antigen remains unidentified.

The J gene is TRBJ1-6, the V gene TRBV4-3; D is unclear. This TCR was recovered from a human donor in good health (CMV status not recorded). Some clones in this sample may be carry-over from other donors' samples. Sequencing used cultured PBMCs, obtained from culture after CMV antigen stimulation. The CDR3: CASSQALSSYNSPLHF. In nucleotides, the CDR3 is TGCGCCAGCAGCCAGGCCCTAAGCTCCTATAATTCACCCCTCCACTTT.